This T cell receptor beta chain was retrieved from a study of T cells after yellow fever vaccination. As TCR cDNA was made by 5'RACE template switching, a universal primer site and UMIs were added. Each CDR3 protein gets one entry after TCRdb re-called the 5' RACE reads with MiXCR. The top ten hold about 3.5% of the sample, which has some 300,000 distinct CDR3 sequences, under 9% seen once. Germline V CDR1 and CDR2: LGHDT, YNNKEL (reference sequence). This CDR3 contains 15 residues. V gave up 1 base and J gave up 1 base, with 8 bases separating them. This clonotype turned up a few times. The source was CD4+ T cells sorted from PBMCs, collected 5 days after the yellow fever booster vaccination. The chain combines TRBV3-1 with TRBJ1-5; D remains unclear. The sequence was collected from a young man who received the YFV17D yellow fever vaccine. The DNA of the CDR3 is TGTGCCAGCAGCCAAGGGGCTTTAAGCAATCAGCCCCAGCATTTT. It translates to CASSQGALSNQPQHF.